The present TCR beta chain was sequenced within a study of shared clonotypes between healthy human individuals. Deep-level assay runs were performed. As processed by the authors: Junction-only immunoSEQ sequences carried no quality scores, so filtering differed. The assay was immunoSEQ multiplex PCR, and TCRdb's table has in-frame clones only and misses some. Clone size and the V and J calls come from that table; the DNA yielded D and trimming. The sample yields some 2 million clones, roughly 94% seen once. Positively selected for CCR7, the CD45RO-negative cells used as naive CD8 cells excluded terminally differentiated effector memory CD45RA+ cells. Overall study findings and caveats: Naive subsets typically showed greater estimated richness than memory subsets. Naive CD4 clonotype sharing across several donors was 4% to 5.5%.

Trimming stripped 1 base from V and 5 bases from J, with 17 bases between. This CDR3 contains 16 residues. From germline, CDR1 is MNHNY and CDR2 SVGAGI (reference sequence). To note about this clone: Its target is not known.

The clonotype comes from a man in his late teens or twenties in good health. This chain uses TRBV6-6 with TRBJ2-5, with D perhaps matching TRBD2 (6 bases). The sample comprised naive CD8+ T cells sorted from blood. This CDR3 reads CASSYFREVVRETQYF. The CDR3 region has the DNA TGTGCCAGCAGTTACTTTAGGGAGGTTGTAAGGGAGACCCAGTACTTC.